This is a list of T cell receptor beta chains from one sample in a study of shared T cell receptors in the human thymus. Clones were sequenced by immunoSEQ multiplex PCR, and TCRdb holds only the in-frame ones, with some missing. Of about 660,000 clones listed, around 87% were seen once; the top ten hold more than 0.009%. The same specimen was also included in a second study, on human thymus T cells.

Sequenced: thymocytes. The source of these receptors is a boy under three years old with a congenital heart defect. CDR3s include the opening cysteine and the closing phenylalanine or tryptophan. D genes are given only for firm matches.

TRBJ1-2 | . | TRBV4-1 | CASSQDRSAGPNYGYTF
TRBJ1-6 | . | TRBV9 | CASSPTGGGGDSPLHF
TRBJ2-1 | TRBD1 | TRBV4-3 | CASSPDRGQVDNEQFF
TRBJ2-2 | . | TRBV27 | CASSLGLGGPSAGELFF
TRBJ2-7 | TRBD1 | TRBV30 | CAWTRQGRSLEQYF
TRBJ2-1 | . | TRBV5-5 | CASSRGYEQFF
TRBJ1-4 | . | TRBV14 | CASSQDRQGKEKLFF
TRBJ1-1 | . | TRBV6-1 | CASSDRGPNTEAFF
TRBJ2-5 | . | TRBV25-1 | CASSKTSQEETQYF
TRBJ2-7 | TRBD2 | TRBV4-3 | CASSPSGGGYEQYF
TRBJ1-1 | TRBD1 | TRBV7-8 | CASSPEDSRLAGGMNTEAFF
TRBJ1-1 | TRBD1 | TRBV27 | CASGWTGGDNTEAFF
TRBJ2-1 | . | TRBV27 | CASTSRAGEYNEQFF
TRBJ1-4 | TRBD1 | TRBV4-1 | CASSQGEEGASEKLFF
TRBJ2-7 | . | TRBV5-8 | CASSLGRVEQYF
TRBJ1-2 | . | TRBV29-1 | CSVDGQSNYGYTF
TRBJ1-2 | TRBD1 | TRBV5-4 | CASSFYRQGAYGYTF
TRBJ2-1 | . | TRBV10-2 | CASSDSTSYNEQFF
TRBJ2-7 | TRBD1 | TRBV14 | CASSPDREARYEQYF
TRBJ1-1 | TRBD1 | TRBV28 | CASFRSRGPDTEAFF
TRBJ2-1 | . | TRBV11-2 | CASSLDRGRDNNEQFF
TRBJ1-2 | . | TRBV30 | CAWDSLNYGYTF
TRBJ2-3 | . | TRBV18 | CASSPRRGSAQYF
TRBJ1-4 | TRBD1 | TRBV19 | CASSNRQGAQEKLFF
TRBJ2-7 | . | TRBV5-5 | CASSLGLDTYEQYF
TRBJ2-7 | TRBD2 | TRBV6-1 | CASTAGGYEQYF
TRBJ2-3 | . | TRBV7-2 | CASSLGTESTDTQYF
TRBJ2-1 | . | TRBV28 | CASSFAREPQKEQFF
TRBJ1-5 | TRBD1 | TRBV7-2 | CASSLVGGSDRGRHQPQHF
TRBJ2-3 | TRBD2 | TRBV11-2 | CASSPPGGSTDTQYF
TRBJ1-2 | TRBD1 | TRBV10-3 | CAISKTGARIYGYTF
TRBJ2-1 | TRBD2 | TRBV19 | CASSTTSLSINEQFF
TRBJ1-4 | . | TRBV6-5 | CASQNRRATNEKLFF
TRBJ2-7 | . | TRBV18 | CASSPPGEPYEQYF
TRBJ2-1 | TRBD2 | TRBV4-1 | CASSQRIRGGAANEQFF
TRBJ2-7 | . | TRBV4-3 | CASSQEGRTYEQYF
TRBJ2-7 | . | TRBV30 | CAWSPPGISYEQYF
TRBJ2-1 | . | TRBV27 | CASRRGLRRNEQFF
TRBJ2-7 | TRBD1 | TRBV25-1 | CASSVDRGGYEQYF
TRBJ2-1 | . | TRBV7-8 | CASSLEPSGKGGEQFF
TRBJ1-5 | TRBD1 | TRBV6-5 | CASSTGTGGNQPQHF
TRBJ2-1 | TRBD1 | TRBV7-2 | CASSRRDRETNEQFF
TRBJ2-1 | TRBD2 | TRBV25-1 | CASSDYKAGGSYNEQFF
TRBJ2-1 | . | TRBV5-1 | CASSPDNLYNEQFF
TRBJ2-1 | TRBD2 | TRBV28 | CASSCSGRGDNEQFF
TRBJ2-5 | . | TRBV5-6 | CASSSRGAETQYF
TRBJ1-5 | . | TRBV4-1 | CASSQARTARNNQPQHF
TRBJ2-7 | TRBD2 | TRBV11-2 | CASSRLAGGRYEQYF
TRBJ2-3 | . | TRBV2 | CAPGRGSPDTQYF
TRBJ1-5 | . | TRBV2 | CASSPSTHSNQPQHF
TRBJ1-1 | . | TRBV6-5 | CATHYGEAFF
TRBJ2-1 | . | TRBV27 | CASSLLLPDNEQFF
TRBJ1-5 | . | TRBV7-8 | CASSLFKKGSWGEPKYEPQHF